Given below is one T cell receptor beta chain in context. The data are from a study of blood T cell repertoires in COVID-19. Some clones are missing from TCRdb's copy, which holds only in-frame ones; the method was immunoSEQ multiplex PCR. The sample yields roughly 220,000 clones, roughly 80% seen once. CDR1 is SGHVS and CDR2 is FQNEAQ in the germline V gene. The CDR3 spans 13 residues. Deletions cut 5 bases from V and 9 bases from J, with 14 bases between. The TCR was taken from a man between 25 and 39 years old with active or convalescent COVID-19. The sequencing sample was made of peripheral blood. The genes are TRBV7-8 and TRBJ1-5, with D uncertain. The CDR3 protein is CASSRGENAPQHF. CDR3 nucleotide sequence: TGTGCCAGCAGCCGAGGAGAAAATGCGCCCCAGCATTTT.